This T cell receptor (beta chain) was sequenced in a study of shared clonotypes between healthy human individuals. Some clones are missing from TCRdb's copy, which holds only in-frame ones; the method was immunoSEQ multiplex PCR. The sample yields hundreds of thousands of clones, roughly 95% seen once. The sequence derives from a woman in her thirties in good health. Input material: naive CD4+ T cells sorted from blood. Subset defined: CD45RA+ positively selected.

CDR3 bases: TGTGCCAGCTCACCAAACGCCGGGGGTCACAATGAGCAGTTCTTC. This sequence encodes CASSPNAGGHNEQFF. The genes are TRBV18 and TRBJ2-1, with D perhaps TRBD2 (6 bases). Germline V gives CDR1 KGHSH, CDR2 LQKENI. Trimming removed 2 bases at V and 5 bases at J, with 13 bases between. CDR3 size: 15 residues.